One sample yielded the 7 T cell receptor beta chains listed below, sequenced in a study of T-cell memory formation after mild COVID-19. TCRdb independently ran MiXCR on the 5' RACE reads; one entry per CDR3 protein. The table has about 150,000 distinct CDR3 sequences, more than 14% seen once; the top ten hold 13% to 15%. The sequencing sample was made of PBMCs or a T cell subset sorted from them (not recorded which). The receptors were sampled from an adult woman who had mild COVID-19 (a few samples of this study predate the infection). Cell type and time point are not known.

This clonotype appeared many times. This chain connects TRBV9 to TRBJ2-1; maybe TRBD2 (5 bases). The germline V gene has CDR1 SGDLS and CDR2 YYNGEE. This CDR3 region has 15 residues. V lost 0 bases and J 2 bases, leaving 9 bases between the germline ends. CDR3 nucleotide sequence: TGTGCCAGCAGCGTAGCAAGCGGAGCCTACAATGAGCAGTTCTTC. Protein: CASSVASGAYNEQFF.

The chain combines TRBV13 with TRBJ1-1; D unresolved. Germline loops: CDR1 PRHDT, CDR2 FYEKMQ (reference sequence). There are 14 residues in the CDR3. The ends were cut back, 5 bases at V and 1 base at J, with 11 bases in the middle. In DNA form, the CDR3 reads TGTGCCAGCAGCCAACAACACGGGAACACTGAAGCTTTCTTT. Translating gives CASSQQHGNTEAFF.

V gene TRBV7-2 combines with J gene TRBJ1-2; D possibly corresponds to TRBD1 (6 bases). CDR3 size: 12 residues. V lost 5 bases and J lost 10, with 14 bases in between. Germline V gene lookup returns CDR1 SGHTA and CDR2 FQGNSA. The chain's CDR3 is CASSPRQAVYTF. The CDR3 DNA reads as TGTGCCAGCAGCCCCCGACAGGCGGTCTACACCTTC.

The chain carries TRBV5-1 and TRBJ2-7; the D call may be TRBD1 or TRBD2 (5 bases each). The germline V and J ends were trimmed by 1 base and 3 bases, with 8 bases remaining between them. CDR1 is SGHRS and CDR2 is YFSETQ in the germline V gene. The CDR3 totals 13 residues. Here the CDR3 DNA reads TGCGCCAGCAGCTTGCCGGGGCACTACGAGCAGTACTTC. Translated: CASSLPGHYEQYF.

The chain recombines TRBV3-1 with TRBJ2-3; no clear D. Germline CDR1 LGHDT, CDR2 YNNKEL (reference sequence). V lost 5 bases and J 4 bases, leaving 16 bases between the germline ends. CDR3 length equals 15 residues. The CDR3 region has the DNA TGTGCCAGCAGCTCGGCCCAAAGGTGGGCAGATACGCAGTATTTT. This codes for CASSSAQRWADTQYF.

The chain links TRBV29-1 to TRBJ1-1; tentatively, D is TRBD1 (5 bases). V gave up 5 bases and J gave up 0 bases, with 10 bases separating them. This CDR3 region has 13 residues. Germline V gives CDR1 SQVTM, CDR2 ANQGSEA. The CDR3 nucleotides are TGCAGCGTTCCCAGGGTGGTGAACACTGAAGCTTTCTTT. Its protein is CSVPRVVNTEAFF.

This clonotype occurred a few times. The chain combines TRBV7-9 with TRBJ2-7; D is possibly TRBD1 (6 bases). The CDR3 covers 14 residues. Germline V lookup: CDR1 SEHNR, CDR2 FQNEAQ (reference sequence). Trimming cost V 6 bases and J 3 bases, with 15 bases left between them. In nucleotides, the CDR3 is TGTGCCAGCAGACAGGGTGCGGAGATCTACGAGCAGTACTTC. Protein sequence: CASRQGAEIYEQYF.